The 9 T cell receptor beta chains below all came from one sample that was sequenced in a study of T-cell reconstitution after alpha-beta-depleted transplantation in children. Preparation of the TCRbeta library involved a method that used unique molecular identifiers. Using its own MiXCR run on the PCR reads, TCRdb lists one record per CDR3 protein. Among 500,000 or so distinct CDR3 sequences listed, about 31% were seen once. This specimen consisted of PBMCs from the stem cell graft donor, obtained from the stem cell graft. These TCRs come from a human donor who donated a stem cell graft to a child with aplastic anemia.

This clonotype has more than one count but fewer than ten. The chain couples TRBV27 to TRBJ1-1, with 10 bases aligning to TRBD1. Germline V CDR1 and CDR2: MNHEY, SMNVEV (reference sequence). The V segment lost 5 bases and the J segment 0 bases; nucleotides outside the gene matches: 3. The CDR3 extends over 15 amino acids. Here the CDR3 reads CASSTDRGLNTEAFF. CDR3 nucleotide sequence: TGTGCCAGCAGTACTGACAGGGGGCTGAACACTGAAGCTTTCTTT.

This clonotype was seen a few times. The genes are TRBV12-3 or TRBV12-4 and TRBJ2-3; D gene unclear. The V and J ends lost 4 bases and 9 bases respectively, with 8 bases between them. The CDR3 consists of 11 residues. CDR3 DNA sequence: TGTGCCAGCAGTTCGACTTCGACGCAGTATTTT. Translated, it gives CASSSTSTQYF.

J is TRBJ2-3 and V is TRBV28; weak D call: TRBD2 (6 bases). Trimming left V 6 bases short and J 1 base short, with 11 bases between. The CDR3 is 14 amino acids. The germline V gene has CDR1 MDHEN and CDR2 SYDVKM. CDR3 DNA: TGTGCCAGCAGGGATAGCGGCCGCACAGATACGCAGTATTTT. This codes for CASRDSGRTDTQYF. Full variable domain (rest looked up from reference TRBV28 and TRBJ2-3): DVKVTQSSRYLVKRTGEKVFLECVQDMDHENMFWYRQDPGLGLRLIYFSYDVKMKEKGDIPEGYSVSREKKERFSLILESASTNQTSMYLCASRDSGRTDTQYFGPGTRLTVL.

This clonotype was observed a few times. The CDR3 is CASSYSSTGGVTDTQYF. The CDR3 DNA is TGTGCCAGCAGTTACTCGAGTACAGGGGGAGTCACAGATACGCAGTATTTT. The rearrangement uses TRBV6-5 and TRBJ2-3; 8 positions match TRBD1. From germline, CDR1 is MNHEY and CDR2 SVGAGI. The V gene end was trimmed by 0 bases and the J gene end by 2 bases; junction bases not matched to a gene: 7. The CDR3 runs 17 residues.

The rearrangement uses TRBV28 and TRBJ2-7; 8 bases match TRBD1. With V trimmed by 4 bases and J by 4 bases, 12 bases remained unmatched. Germline assignment: CDR1 MDHEN and CDR2 SYDVKM. The CDR3 is made up of 16 amino acids. In DNA form, the CDR3 reads TGTGCCAGCAGTTCCGACGACAGGGGATTCTGGTACGAGCAGTACTTC. Its protein product is CASSSDDRGFWYEQYF.

The J gene is TRBJ2-7, the V gene TRBV3-1, with D possibly called TRBD1 or TRBD2 (6 bases each). This CDR3 has 16 residues. V dropped 0 bases and J dropped 3 bases, with 15 bases sitting between them. Looked up from germline, CDR1 is LGHDT and CDR2 is YNNKEL (reference sequence). The CDR3 DNA is TGTGCCAGCAGCCAAGAGGGGCGGGACACGAACTACGAGCAGTACGTC. Its protein product is CASSQEGRDTNYEQYV.

This clonotype showed up just a few times. The chain combines TRBV5-6 with TRBJ2-7; D ambiguous. Germline assignment: CDR1 SGHDT and CDR2 YYEEEE. The CDR3 extends over 12 amino acids. Trimming pared 1 base from V and 6 bases from J, leaving 8 bases between. The CDR3 DNA reads as TGTGCCAGCAGCTTGCCAGGCGCCGAGCAGTACTTC. It encodes CASSLPGAEQYF.

The chain combines TRBV29-1 with TRBJ1-2; 8 bases are a match to TRBD1. The V and J ends lost 1 base and 8 bases, in that order; junction bases with no gene match: 18. This CDR3 contains 17 residues. The germline V gene encodes CDR1 SQVTM and CDR2 ANQGSEA. The CDR3 here is CSVEGLIAGQVFWGYTF. The CDR3 DNA follows: TGCAGCGTTGAAGGACTCATAGCGGGACAGGTTTTTTGGGGCTACACCTTC.

This clonotype was seen a handful of times. CDR3 bases: TGTGCCAGCAGTACCCGAGACAGGGGGGCTCCGTACGAGCAGTACGTC. The encoded protein is CASSTRDRGAPYEQYV. V is TRBV6-2 or TRBV6-3 and J is TRBJ2-7; TRBD1 agrees at 9 bases. The length of the CDR3 is 16 residues. V lost 5 bases, J lost 4 bases, and 12 bases stayed unmatched. Per the germline V gene, CDR1 is MNHEY and CDR2 is SVGEGT.